This entry lists 18 T cell receptor beta chains sequenced from one sample in a study of monozygotic twins with inflammatory bowel disease. Reprocessing the 5' RACE reads, TCRdb reports a single entry for every CDR3 protein and omits DNA. In total, the table holds more than 300,000 distinct CDR3 sequences. Material: blood. Receptors were obtained from a human donor with ulcerative colitis or Crohn's disease, or a healthy co-twin of an affected twin (not recorded which).

The rearrangement links TRBV11-2 to TRBJ1-4; absent DNA, TCRdb's TRBD1 call cannot be checked. CDR1 SGHAT and CDR2 FQNNGV come from the germline V gene. CDR3 length equals 13 residues. The CDR3 is CASSHTGTGELFF.

This sequence joins TRBV15 and TRBJ1-6; the D gene TCRdb calls, TRBD1, cannot be checked with no DNA. CDR3 length: 15 amino acids. The V gene's germline CDR1 is LNHNV and CDR2 YYDKDF (reference sequence). The CDR3 spells CATSRPGQGESPLHF.

This chain links TRBV20-1 with TRBJ1-3; lacking DNA, the TRBD1 call made by TCRdb goes unchecked. The CDR3 contains 14 residues. CDR1 DFQATT and CDR2 SNEGSKA come from the germline V gene (reference sequence). This chain's CDR3 is CSARDRVNGNTIYF.

This rearrangement joins TRBV12-3 or TRBV12-4 to TRBJ2-5; TCRdb proposes TRBD1, but this gene call is untestable without DNA. The CDR3 covers 16 residues. CDR3 region: CASSLGTGYQKETQYF.

The chain joins TRBV9 to TRBJ1-2; the D call of TRBD1 rests on TCRdb alone, since no DNA is present to check it. The CDR3 has 16 amino acids. CDR1 SGDLS and CDR2 YYNGEE come from the germline V gene. This chain's CDR3 is CASSVEGQGANYGYTF.

The genes are TRBV7-2 and TRBJ2-1; TCRdb returns TRBD2, unconfirmable since there is no DNA. Germline values: CDR1 SGHTA, CDR2 FQGNSA. The CDR3 length is 15 residues. The CDR3 sequence is CASSLDWERGNEQFF.

The chain uses TRBV5-1 and TRBJ2-3; the TCRdb D gene call, TRBD1, has no DNA to confirm it. The CDR3 contains 16 residues. Germline V gene lookup returns CDR1 SGHRS and CDR2 YFSETQ. CDR3 residues: CASSGGQVQITDTQYF.

This chain uses TRBV6-2 or TRBV6-3 with TRBJ2-1; the D call of TRBD1 rests on TCRdb alone, since no DNA is present to check it. Germline V lookup: CDR1 MNHEY, CDR2 SVGEGT. The CDR3 extends over 15 amino acids. CDR3 loop: CASSSQGGVHNEQFF.

The V call is TRBV18, the J call TRBJ2-5; TCRdb lists TRBD1, though no DNA is available to test this call. The CDR3 spans 14 residues. CDR1 KGHSH and CDR2 LQKENI come from the germline V gene. The CDR3 region is CASSPPGQGETQYF.

V is TRBV15 and J is TRBJ2-4; the D call from TCRdb, TRBD1, cannot be confirmed without DNA. This CDR3 comprises 15 residues. CDR1 is LNHNV and CDR2 is YYDKDF in the germline V gene (reference sequence). CDR3: CATGHRGAGVSIQYF.

The J gene is TRBJ2-5, the V gene TRBV2. The CDR3 spans 13 residues. CDR1 is SNHLY and CDR2 is FYNNEI in the germline V gene. CDR3 protein: CASTREVQETQYF.

CDR3 residues: CASSLRQGMGDGELFF. This chain uses TRBV28 with TRBJ2-2; TCRdb calls TRBD1, which cannot be checked without DNA. Per the germline V gene, CDR1 is MDHEN and CDR2 is SYDVKM. This CDR3 has 16 amino acids.

The chain joins TRBV12-3 or TRBV12-4 to TRBJ1-1; TCRdb calls TRBD1, which cannot be checked without DNA. The CDR3 sequence is 16 residues long. CDR3 in amino acids: CASGRGTGEMNTEAFF.

V gene TRBV18 combines with J gene TRBJ2-1; the D call from TCRdb, TRBD1, cannot be confirmed without DNA. Germline V gene data show CDR1 as KGHSH and CDR2 as LQKENI. The CDR3 contains 17 residues. The chain's CDR3 is CASSPKTGGGSYNEQFF.

The chain is built from TRBV4-2 and TRBJ2-1; the TRBD2 assignment by TCRdb is unverifiable without DNA. Germline lookup yields CDR1 LGHNA and CDR2 YNFKEQ. The CDR3 covers 16 residues. The chain's CDR3 is CASSPRGANGYNEQFF.

CDR3 sequence: CASSHITGNTGELFF. The chain carries TRBV7-2 and TRBJ2-2; TCRdb returns TRBD1, unconfirmable since there is no DNA. This CDR3 is built from 15 residues. Per germline, CDR1 SGHTA and CDR2 FQGNSA.

J is TRBJ2-5 and V is TRBV5-1; TCRdb's D call of TRBD2 is untestable without DNA. Germline CDR1 and CDR2: SGHRS and YFSETQ. CDR3 length equals 14 residues. The CDR3 here is CASTPTRWAGTQYF. Full variable domain (rest looked up from reference TRBV5-1 and TRBJ2-5): KAGVTQTPRYLIKTRGQQVTLSCSPISGHRSVSWYQQTPGQGLQFLFEYFSETQRNKGNFPGRFSGRQFSNSRSEMNVSTLELGDSALYLCASTPTRWAGTQYFGPGTRLLVL.

The chain recombines TRBV6-5 with TRBJ2-7; without DNA, the TCRdb call of TRBD1 cannot be checked. Germline loops: CDR1 MNHEY, CDR2 SVGAGI. The CDR3 has 14 amino acids. The CDR3 spells CASSYRGMNYEQYF.